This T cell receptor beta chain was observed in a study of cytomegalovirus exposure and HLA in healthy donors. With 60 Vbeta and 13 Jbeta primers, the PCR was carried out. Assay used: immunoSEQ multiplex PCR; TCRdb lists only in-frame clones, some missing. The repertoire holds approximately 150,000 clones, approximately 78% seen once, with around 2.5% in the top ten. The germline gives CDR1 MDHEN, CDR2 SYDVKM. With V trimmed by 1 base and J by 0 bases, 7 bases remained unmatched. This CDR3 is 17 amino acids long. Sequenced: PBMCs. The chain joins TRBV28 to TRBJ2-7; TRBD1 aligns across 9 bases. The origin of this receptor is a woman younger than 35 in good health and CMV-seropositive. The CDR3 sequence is CASSLYGQGLSSYEQYF. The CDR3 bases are TGTGCCAGCAGTTTATACGGACAGGGGCTGAGCTCCTACGAGCAGTACTTC.